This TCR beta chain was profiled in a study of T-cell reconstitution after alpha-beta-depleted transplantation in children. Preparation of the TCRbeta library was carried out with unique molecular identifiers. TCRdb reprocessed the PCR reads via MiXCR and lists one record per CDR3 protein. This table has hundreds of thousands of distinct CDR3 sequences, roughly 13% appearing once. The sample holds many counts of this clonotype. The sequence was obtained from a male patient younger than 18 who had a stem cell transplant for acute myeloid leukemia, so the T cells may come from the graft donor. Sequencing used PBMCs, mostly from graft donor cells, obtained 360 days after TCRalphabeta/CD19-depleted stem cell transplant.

This chain's CDR3 is CAISEFKSGGHLEPQHF. CDR3 nucleotide sequence: TGTGCCATCAGTGAGTTTAAGTCCGGGGGGCATTTAGAGCCCCAGCATTTT. This chain joins TRBV10-3 and TRBJ1-5, with D maybe TRBD1 (6 bases). The CDR3 covers 17 residues. Trimming took off 1 base at V and 8 bases at J, with 21 bases between the two ends. Germline CDR1 ENHRY, CDR2 SYGVKD.